Shown below are 3 T cell receptor beta chains from a single sample sequenced in a study of blood T cells in healthy people across ages. The use of a sample-barcoded 5' primer and a J-beta primer mix characterized a second PCR of 7 to 11 cycles. Via MiXCR, TCRdb re-called the 5' RACE reads, giving one row per CDR3 protein. The sample yields over 750,000 distinct CDR3 sequences, about 25% seen once. This same sample was also part of a study on T cells of mothers and their children.

The specimen was blood. The receptors come from a boy aged 5-17 years in good health.

In its sample, this clonotype was seen a few times. This chain links TRBV12-3 or TRBV12-4 with TRBJ1-1; 11 bases map to TRBD1. V dropped 6 bases and J dropped 5; count of bases not matched to a gene: 5. This CDR3 is 14 amino acids long. CDR3 residues: CASSAGQGATEAFF. CDR3 bases: TGTGCCAGCAGCGCCGGACAGGGGGCAACTGAAGCTTTCTTT.

The chain recombines TRBV7-2 with TRBJ1-5; 9 bases are a match to TRBD1. V shed 4 bases, J shed 0 bases, and the junction held 4 bases outside the gene matches. The germline CDR1 and CDR2 sequences are SGHTA and FQGNSA. The CDR3 consists of 16 residues. CDR3 nucleotide sequence: TGTGCCAGCAGCTCGAGGACAGGGGATAGCAATCAGCCCCAGCATTTT. Encoded protein: CASSSRTGDSNQPQHF.

This clonotype was recorded only once. The junction departs from the called germline gene at one end, perhaps through a read error. This sequence joins TRBV29-1 and TRBJ2-3, with 10 bases identical to TRBD1. CDR1 and CDR2 from the germline V gene are SQVTM and ANQGSEA. This CDR3 comprises 18 residues. CDR3 nucleotides: TGTAGCGTTCCCTTCTTCGGTCTTCCGGGACAGGGGACAGATACGCAGTATTTT. Translated, it gives CSVPFFGLPGQGTDTQYF.